The 20 T cell receptor beta chains presented below share a single source sample, sequenced in a study of early T cells in non-severe SARS-CoV-2 infection. MiXCR, run by TCRdb on the 5' RACE reads, gives a single entry per CDR3 protein. This table has 43,000 or so distinct CDR3 sequences, under 9.5% appearing once. Material: whole blood. The receptors shown here come from an adult who was a healthcare worker with PCR-confirmed SARS-CoV-2 infection or an uninfected control (not recorded which).

This chain links TRBV5-1 with TRBJ2-3; D may be TRBD1 (6 bases). This CDR3 region has 14 residues. The ends were cut back, 4 bases at V and 7 bases at J, with 16 bases in the middle. The germline CDR1 and CDR2 sequences are SGHRS and YFSETQ. CDR3 nucleotide sequence: TGCGCCAGCAGCGGGGACACCAATTTGAATACGCAGTATTTT. Protein sequence: CASSGDTNLNTQYF.

There are many counts of this clonotype. The genes are TRBV6-5 and TRBJ2-1; 9 bases fit TRBD1. The germline V gene has CDR1 MNHEY and CDR2 SVGAGI. The CDR3 consists of 16 residues. The junction had 7 bases not matched to a gene; V was cut back by 2 bases and J by 5 bases. In nucleotides, the CDR3 is TGTGCCAGCAGTTACATGGGGACAGGGATCGACAATGAGCAGTTCTTC. This codes for CASSYMGTGIDNEQFF.

This clonotype was observed at least ten times. The V call is TRBV14, the J call TRBJ2-3, with TRBD2 matching over 7 bases. CDR1 and CDR2 from the germline V gene are SGHDN and FVKESK. V shed 0 bases and J 1 base; nucleotides not matched to a gene: 10. This CDR3 spans 18 amino acids. The CDR3 region is CASSQDPLLAGGTDTQYF. Written as DNA, the CDR3 is TGTGCCAGCAGCCAAGACCCCCTTTTGGCGGGGGGCACAGATACGCAGTATTTT.

The V call is TRBV11-3, the J call TRBJ2-1; TRBD2 matches at 10 bases. This CDR3 region has 15 residues. Trimming removed 6 bases from V and 5 bases from J; junction bases left unmatched: 7. The V gene's germline CDR1 is SGHNT and CDR2 YENEEA. CDR3 in DNA: TGTGCCAGCAGTCCCGGGACTAGCGCTGACAATGAGCAGTTCTTC. Residues: CASSPGTSADNEQFF.

The table lists this clonotype with a few counts. Here the CDR3 reads CASSLWDSSYNEQFF. DNA of the CDR3: TGTGCCAGCAGTTTATGGGACAGCTCCTACAATGAGCAGTTCTTC. V usage is TRBV28 and J usage is TRBJ2-1; TRBD1 might be the D (6 bases). Trimming took off 0 bases at V and 0 bases at J, with 6 bases between the two ends. The CDR3 runs 15 residues. Germline V gene lookup returns CDR1 MDHEN and CDR2 SYDVKM. Looking up the rest from reference TRBV28 and TRBJ2-1 gives the full variable domain: DVKVTQSSRYLVKRTGEKVFLECVQDMDHENMFWYRQDPGLGLRLIYFSYDVKMKEKGDIPEGYSVSREKKERFSLILESASTNQTSMYLCASSLWDSSYNEQFFGPGTRLTVL.

This clonotype was picked up a small number of times. The rearrangement joins TRBV5-6 to TRBJ1-5; D remains unclear. The CDR3 loop spans 13 amino acids. In germline, CDR1 is SGHDT, CDR2 YYEEEE. V gave up 3 bases and J gave up 2 bases, with 6 bases separating them. CDR3 region: CASSWGGNQPQHF. The DNA of the CDR3 is TGTGCCAGCAGCTGGGGAGGCAATCAGCCCCAGCATTTT. The full variable domain, with the rest looked up from reference TRBV5-6 and TRBJ1-5, is DAGVTQSPTHLIKTRGQQVTLRCSPKSGHDTVSWYQQALGQGPQFIFQYYEEEERQRGNFPDRFSGHQFPNYSSELNVNALLLGDSALYLCASSWGGNQPQHFGDGTRLSIL.

This clonotype was picked up a small number of times. The chain has TRBV5-1 and TRBJ2-5, with TRBD2 identical over 10 bases. Trimming at V came to 1 base and at J to 3 bases, leaving 3 bases not matched to a gene. Germline lookup yields CDR1 SGHRS and CDR2 YFSETQ. This CDR3 has 15 amino acids. CDR3 bases: TGCGCCAGCAGCTTGTTTCTAGCGGGGGAAGAGACCCAGTACTTC. Translation: CASSLFLAGEETQYF.

J is TRBJ1-2 and V is TRBV5-1; unclear D gene. The CDR3 length is 14 residues. Trimming shortened V by 0 bases and J by 4 bases, and 10 bases separated the two germline ends. Germline-derived CDR1 and CDR2 are SGHRS and YFSETQ. CDR3 sequence (DNA): TGCGCCAGCAGCTTGGATACACCGATCTATGGCTACACCTTC. Protein product: CASSLDTPIYGYTF.

As for this clonotype: This may be a read error: a much more frequent sequence differs by one nucleotide. Given the absence of the conserved phenylalanine or tryptophan at the CDR3 end, a read error is likely. The rearrangement joins TRBV7-7 to TRBJ2-2, with 11 bases that match TRBD2. CDR3 length equals 17 residues. The germline gives CDR1 SSHAT, CDR2 FNYEAQ (reference sequence). CDR3 region: CASSLAMTSGAAGELFS. The CDR3 DNA reads TGTGCTAGCAGCTTAGCGATGACTAGCGGGGCGGCCGGGGAGCTGTTTTCT.

This clonotype was recorded many times. This rearrangement joins TRBV5-1 to TRBJ2-1, with D perhaps matching TRBD1 (6 bases). Germline values: CDR1 SGHRS, CDR2 YFSETQ. The CDR3 sequence is 15 residues long. V was shortened by 0 bases and J by 2 bases, with 9 bases between the two germline ends. CDR3 in amino acids: CASSLGWTAYNEQFF. CDR3 in DNA: TGCGCCAGCAGCTTGGGCTGGACAGCCTACAATGAGCAGTTCTTC.

The chain employs TRBV20-1 and TRBJ2-3; D call uncertain. The CDR3 contains 12 residues. The germline V and J ends were trimmed by 6 bases and 2 bases, with 9 bases remaining between them. CDR1 and CDR2 from the germline V gene are DFQATT and SNEGSKA (reference sequence). CDR3 in DNA: TGCAGTGCAACCACCCCCACAGATACGCAGTATTTT. This translates into CSATTPTDTQYF.

This clonotype was recorded once. One base away lies a much larger clone, so this may be a sequencing read error. The chain joins TRBV12-3 or TRBV12-4 to TRBJ1-6; a possible D gene is TRBD1 (6 bases). The CDR3 totals 15 residues. CDR3 coding DNA: TGTGCCAGCAGGTTGGCCCCAGGGGTTGGTTCACCCCACCACTTT. It codes for CASRLAPGVGSPHHF.

This chain links TRBV28 with TRBJ1-6, with 7 bases aligning to TRBD1. From germline, CDR1 is MDHEN and CDR2 SYDVKM. CDR3 length equals 13 residues. With 6 bases clipped from V and 13 bases from J, the junction kept 9 bases outside the gene matches. CDR3 residues: CASRVQTGSPLHF. Written as DNA, the CDR3 is TGTGCCAGCAGGGTCCAGACAGGGTCCCCCCTCCACTTT.

This clonotype appeared a few times. This chain joins TRBV20-1 and TRBJ1-1; perhaps TRBD1 as D (5 bases). This CDR3 has 13 amino acids. Germline assignment: CDR1 DFQATT and CDR2 SNEGSKA (reference sequence). V lost 6 bases and J 2 bases, leaving 13 bases between the germline ends. In DNA form, the CDR3 reads TGCAGTGCCCAGCTGACAGTTAACACTGAAGCTTTCTTT. Translation: CSAQLTVNTEAFF.

The chain recombines TRBV28 with TRBJ2-7; D could derive from TRBD1 or TRBD2 (5 bases each). The CDR3 totals 13 residues. CDR1 and CDR2 from the germline V gene are MDHEN and SYDVKM. V shed 6 bases and J shed 1 base, with 10 bases lying between them. Here the CDR3 DNA reads TGTGCCAGCAGCCGGGACCTTTCCTACGAGCAGTACTTC. It translates to CASSRDLSYEQYF.

This clonotype turned up a few times. The chain employs TRBV4-2 and TRBJ1-3, with D perhaps matching TRBD1 (6 bases). There are 16 residues in the CDR3. Trimming pared 1 base from V and 2 bases from J, leaving 12 bases between. CDR1 is LGHNA, CDR2 YNFKEQ, per germline. The CDR3 spells CASSQAEGEAGNTIYF. The CDR3 DNA reads as TGTGCCAGCAGCCAAGCGGAGGGGGAGGCTGGAAACACCATATATTTT.

This clonotype was seen ten or more times. The chain recombines TRBV6-5 with TRBJ2-1; 7 nucleotides align to TRBD2. Germline V gene sequence: CDR1 MNHEY, CDR2 SVGAGI. V shed 0 bases, J shed 6 bases, and the junction held 8 bases outside the gene matches. The CDR3 runs to 16 residues. CDR3 sequence: CASSYSWGRVTNEQFF. The CDR3 region has the DNA TGTGCCAGCAGTTACTCATGGGGGAGGGTCACCAATGAGCAGTTCTTC.

This clonotype was counted a few times. This chain links TRBV3-1 with TRBJ2-5; a possible D gene is TRBD1 (7 bases). The germline V gene encodes CDR1 LGHDT and CDR2 YNNKEL (reference sequence). The length of the CDR3 is 14 residues. The V end was cut by 4 bases, the J end by 3 bases, with 12 bases between. CDR3 sequence: CASSPGDREETQYF. As DNA, the CDR3 is TGTGCCAGCAGCCCGGGAGACAGGGAAGAGACCCAGTACTTC.

The chain couples TRBV20-1 to TRBJ1-1, with D perhaps matching TRBD1 (5 bases). CDR1 is DFQATT and CDR2 is SNEGSKA in the germline V gene (reference sequence). V dropped 3 bases and J dropped 4 bases, with 12 bases sitting between them. This CDR3 is 13 amino acids long. The CDR3 loop reads CSARGLRGTEAFF. CDR3 DNA sequence: TGCAGTGCTAGGGGGCTAAGGGGCACTGAAGCTTTCTTT.

Only a few counts were recorded for this clonotype. The CDR3 region has the DNA TGTGCCTGGAGAAAAAGCTCCTACAATGAGCAGTTCTTC. Translation gives CAWRKSSYNEQFF. The V gene is TRBV30, the J gene TRBJ2-1, with D hard to call. The CDR3 is made up of 13 amino acids. Germline lookup yields CDR1 GTSNPN and CDR2 SVGIG (reference sequence). The V end lost 3 bases, the J end lost 0 bases, and 6 bases lay between the germline ends.